This record concerns one T cell receptor beta chain sequence. The trim removed 0 bases at V and 6 bases at J, leaving 10 bases unmatched. Germline values: CDR1 SQVTM, CDR2 ANQGSEA. The CDR3 length is 17 residues. With random hexamers, reverse transcription was performed on roughly 0.5 to 1 ug of RNA. MiXCR, applied by TCRdb to the immunoSEQ multiplex PCR reads, yields one record per CDR3 protein. The data contain 120,000 to 150,000 distinct CDR3 sequences, approximately 95% of them seen just once; the ten biggest clones take up 0.065% to 0.1%. This entry belongs to a study of CD8 T cells in Susac syndrome.

The J gene is TRBJ2-1, the V gene TRBV29-1; 11 bases line up with TRBD2. Input material: CD4+ T cells from PBMCs. This sequence originates from a human donor with Susac syndrome. The CDR3 spells CSVEDGWLAGGRNEQFF. Here the CDR3 DNA reads TGCAGCGTTGAAGATGGGTGGCTAGCGGGAGGACGCAATGAGCAGTTCTTC.